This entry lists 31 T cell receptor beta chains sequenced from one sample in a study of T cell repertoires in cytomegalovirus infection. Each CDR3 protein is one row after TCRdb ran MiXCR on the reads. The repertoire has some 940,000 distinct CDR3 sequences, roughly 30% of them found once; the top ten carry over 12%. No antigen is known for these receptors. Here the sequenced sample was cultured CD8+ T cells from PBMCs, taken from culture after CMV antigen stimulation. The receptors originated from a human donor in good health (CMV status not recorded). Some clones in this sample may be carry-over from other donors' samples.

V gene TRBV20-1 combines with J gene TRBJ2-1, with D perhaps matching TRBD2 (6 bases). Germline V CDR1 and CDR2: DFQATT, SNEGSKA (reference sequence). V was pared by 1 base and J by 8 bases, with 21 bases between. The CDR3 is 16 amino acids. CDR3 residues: CSARVKRADHTDEQFF. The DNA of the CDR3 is TGCAGTGCTAGAGTCAAGCGGGCGGATCATACTGATGAGCAGTTCTTC.

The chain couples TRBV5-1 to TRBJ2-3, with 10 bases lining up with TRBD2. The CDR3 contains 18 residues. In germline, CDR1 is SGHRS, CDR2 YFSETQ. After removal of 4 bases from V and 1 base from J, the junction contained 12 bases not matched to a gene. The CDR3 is CASSEKRGGLYGTDTQYF. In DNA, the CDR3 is TGCGCCAGCAGCGAAAAGCGGGGGGGATTGTATGGCACAGATACGCAGTATTTT. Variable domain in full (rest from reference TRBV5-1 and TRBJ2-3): KAGVTQTPRYLIKTRGQQVTLSCSPISGHRSVSWYQQTPGQGLQFLFEYFSETQRNKGNFPGRFSGRQFSNSRSEMNVSTLELGDSALYLCASSEKRGGLYGTDTQYFGPGTRLTVL.

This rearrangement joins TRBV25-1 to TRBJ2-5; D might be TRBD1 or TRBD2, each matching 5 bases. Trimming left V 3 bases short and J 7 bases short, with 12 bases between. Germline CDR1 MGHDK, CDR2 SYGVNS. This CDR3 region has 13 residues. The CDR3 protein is CASSEVGAVTQYF. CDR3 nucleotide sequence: TGTGCCAGCAGTGAGGTCGGGGCGGTGACCCAGTACTTC.

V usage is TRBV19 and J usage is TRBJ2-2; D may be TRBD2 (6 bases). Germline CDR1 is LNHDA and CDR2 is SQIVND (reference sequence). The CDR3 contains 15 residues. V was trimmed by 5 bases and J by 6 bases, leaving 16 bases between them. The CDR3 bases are TGTGCCAGTAGTCCCTCGGAGGGTCTCGCCGGGGAGCTGTTTTTT. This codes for CASSPSEGLAGELFF.

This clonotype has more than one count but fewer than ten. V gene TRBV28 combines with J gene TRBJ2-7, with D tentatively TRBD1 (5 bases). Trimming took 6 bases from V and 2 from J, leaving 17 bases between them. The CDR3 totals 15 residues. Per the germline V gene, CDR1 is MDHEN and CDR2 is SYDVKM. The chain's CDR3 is CASSPLQDTPYEQYV. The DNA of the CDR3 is TGTGCCAGCAGCCCCCTTCAGGACACCCCCTACGAGCAGTACGTC.

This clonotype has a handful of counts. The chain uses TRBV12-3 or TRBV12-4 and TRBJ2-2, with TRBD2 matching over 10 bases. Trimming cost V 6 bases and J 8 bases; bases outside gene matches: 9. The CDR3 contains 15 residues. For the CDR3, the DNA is TGTGCCAGCAGCCCTGACCGGACTAGCGGAGGGGAGCTGTTTTTT. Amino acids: CASSPDRTSGGELFF.

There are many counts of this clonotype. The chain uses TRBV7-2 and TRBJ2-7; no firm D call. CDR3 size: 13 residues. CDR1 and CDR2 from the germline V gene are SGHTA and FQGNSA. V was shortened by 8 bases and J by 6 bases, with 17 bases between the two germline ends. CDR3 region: CASAPTLGFEQYF. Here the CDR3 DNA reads TGTGCCAGCGCTCCAACCTTAGGGTTCGAGCAGTACTTC.

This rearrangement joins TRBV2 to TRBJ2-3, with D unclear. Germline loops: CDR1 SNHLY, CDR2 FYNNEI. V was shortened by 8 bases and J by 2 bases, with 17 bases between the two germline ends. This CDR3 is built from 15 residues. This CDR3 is CASYHFRADTDTQYF. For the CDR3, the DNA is TGTGCCAGCTACCACTTCCGGGCCGACACAGATACGCAGTATTTT.

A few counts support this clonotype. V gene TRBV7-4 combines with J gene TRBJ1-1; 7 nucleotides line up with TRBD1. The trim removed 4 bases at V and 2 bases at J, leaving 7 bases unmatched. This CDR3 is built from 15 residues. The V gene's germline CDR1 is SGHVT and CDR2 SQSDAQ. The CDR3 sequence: CASSSPGQRNTEAFF. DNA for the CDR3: TGTGCCAGCAGCTCTCCGGGACAGCGTAACACTGAAGCTTTCTTT.

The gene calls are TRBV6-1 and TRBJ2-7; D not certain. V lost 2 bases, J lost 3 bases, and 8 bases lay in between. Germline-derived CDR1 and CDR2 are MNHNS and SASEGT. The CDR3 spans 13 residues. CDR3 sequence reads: CASSEKKVYEQYV. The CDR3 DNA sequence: TGTGCCAGCAGTGAAAAAAAGGTCTACGAGCAGTACGTC.

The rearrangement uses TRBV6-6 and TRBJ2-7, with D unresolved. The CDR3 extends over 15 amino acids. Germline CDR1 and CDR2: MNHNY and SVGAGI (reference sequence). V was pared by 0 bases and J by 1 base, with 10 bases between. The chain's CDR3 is CASSYSTRKSYEQYV. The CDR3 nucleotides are TGTGCCAGCAGTTACTCGACCCGGAAATCCTACGAGCAGTACGTC.

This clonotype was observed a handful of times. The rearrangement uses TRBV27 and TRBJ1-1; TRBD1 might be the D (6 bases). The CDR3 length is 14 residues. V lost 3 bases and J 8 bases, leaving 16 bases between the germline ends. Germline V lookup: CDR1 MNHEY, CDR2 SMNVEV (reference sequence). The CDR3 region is CASSLTTRGTEAFF. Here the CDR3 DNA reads TGTGCCAGCAGTTTGACCACGCGGGGGACAGAAGCTTTCTTT.

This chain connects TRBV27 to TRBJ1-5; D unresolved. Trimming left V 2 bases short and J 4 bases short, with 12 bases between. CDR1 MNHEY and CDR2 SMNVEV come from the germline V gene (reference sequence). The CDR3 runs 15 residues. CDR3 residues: CASSLRASRNQPQHF. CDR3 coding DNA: TGTGCCAGCAGTTTAAGGGCCAGTCGTAATCAGCCCCAGCATTTT.

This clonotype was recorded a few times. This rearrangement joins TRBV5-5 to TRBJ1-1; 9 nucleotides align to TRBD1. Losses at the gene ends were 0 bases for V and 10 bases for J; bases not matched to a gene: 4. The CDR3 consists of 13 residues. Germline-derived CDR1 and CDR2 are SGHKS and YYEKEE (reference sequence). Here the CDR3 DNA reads TGTGCCAGCAGCTTGGGCGGACAGGGGAGAGCTTTCTTT. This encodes CASSLGGQGRAFF. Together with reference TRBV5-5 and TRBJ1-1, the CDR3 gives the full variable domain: DAGVTQSPTHLIKTRGQQVTLRCSPISGHKSVSWYQQVLGQGPQFIFQYYEKEERGRGNFPDRFSARQFPNYSSELNVNALLLGDSALYLCASSLGGQGRAFFGQGTRLTVV.

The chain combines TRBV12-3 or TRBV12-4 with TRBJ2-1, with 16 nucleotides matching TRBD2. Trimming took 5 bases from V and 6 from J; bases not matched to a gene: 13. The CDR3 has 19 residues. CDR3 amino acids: CASSPSSGTSGGALNEQFF. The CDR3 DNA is TGTGCCAGCAGTCCTTCCTCCGGGACTAGCGGGGGGGCCCTCAATGAGCAGTTCTTC.

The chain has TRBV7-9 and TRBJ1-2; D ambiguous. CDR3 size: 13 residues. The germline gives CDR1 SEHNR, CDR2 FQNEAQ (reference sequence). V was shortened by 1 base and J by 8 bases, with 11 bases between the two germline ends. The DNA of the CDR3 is TGTGCCAGCAGCTTAGATCCAAGGAGAGGCTACACCTTC. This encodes CASSLDPRRGYTF. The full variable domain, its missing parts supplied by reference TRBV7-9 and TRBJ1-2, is DTGVSQNPRHKITKRGQNVTFRCDPISEHNRLYWYRQTLGQGPEFLTYFQNEAQLEKSRLLSDRFSAERPKGSFSTLEIQRTEQGDSAMYLCASSLDPRRGYTFGSGTRLTVV.

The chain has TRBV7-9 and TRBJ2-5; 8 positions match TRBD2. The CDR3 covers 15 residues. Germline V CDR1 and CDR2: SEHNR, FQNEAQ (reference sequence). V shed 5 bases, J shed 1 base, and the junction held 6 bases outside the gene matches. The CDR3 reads CASSDKTSGQETQYF. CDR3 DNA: TGTGCCAGCAGCGATAAAACTAGCGGCCAAGAGACCCAGTACTTC.

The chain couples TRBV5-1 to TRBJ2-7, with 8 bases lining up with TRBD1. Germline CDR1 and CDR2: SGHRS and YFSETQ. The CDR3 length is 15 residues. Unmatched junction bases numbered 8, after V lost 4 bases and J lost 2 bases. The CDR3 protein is CASSKGTGIPYEQYV. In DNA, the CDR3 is TGCGCCAGCAGCAAAGGGACAGGAATTCCCTACGAGCAGTACGTC.

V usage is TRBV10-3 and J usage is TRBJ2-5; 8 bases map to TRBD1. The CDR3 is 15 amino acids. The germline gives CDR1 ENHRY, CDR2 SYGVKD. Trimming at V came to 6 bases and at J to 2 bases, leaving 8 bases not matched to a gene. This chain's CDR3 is CAIRKDRENQETQYF. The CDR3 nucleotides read TGTGCCATCAGGAAGGACAGGGAGAATCAAGAGACCCAGTACTTC.

The CDR3 sequence is CASSRGLAGSSYEQYV. CDR3 DNA: TGTGCCAGCAGCCGCGGACTAGCGGGGAGCTCCTACGAGCAGTACGTC. V and J are TRBV6-1 and TRBJ2-7; 12 nucleotides match TRBD2. The CDR3 runs 16 residues. CDR1 is MNHNS, CDR2 SASEGT, per germline. Trimming cost V 6 bases and J 0 bases; bases outside gene matches: 6.

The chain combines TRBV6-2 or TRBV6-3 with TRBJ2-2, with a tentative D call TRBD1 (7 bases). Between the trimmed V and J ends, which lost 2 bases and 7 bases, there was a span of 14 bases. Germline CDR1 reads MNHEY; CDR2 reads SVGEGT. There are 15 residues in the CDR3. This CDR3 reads CASSYRRGRDGELFF. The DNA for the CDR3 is TGTGCCAGCAGTTACAGAAGGGGGCGGGACGGGGAGCTGTTTTTT.

In DNA form, the CDR3 reads TGTGCCAGCACCCCAGTTGGGGCGGGCTACACCTTC. As protein: CASTPVGAGYTF. The chain combines TRBV6-6 with TRBJ1-2, with a possible D match to TRBD1 (5 bases). The CDR3 has 12 residues. V gave up 7 bases and J gave up 8 bases, with 14 bases separating them. In germline, CDR1 is MNHNY, CDR2 SVGAGI (reference sequence).

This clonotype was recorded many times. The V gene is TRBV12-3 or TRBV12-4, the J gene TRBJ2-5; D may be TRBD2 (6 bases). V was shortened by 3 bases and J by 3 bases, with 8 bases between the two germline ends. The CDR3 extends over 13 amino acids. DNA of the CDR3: TGTGCCAGCAGTTTCGGGGGTAAAGAGACCCAGTACTTC. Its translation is CASSFGGKETQYF.

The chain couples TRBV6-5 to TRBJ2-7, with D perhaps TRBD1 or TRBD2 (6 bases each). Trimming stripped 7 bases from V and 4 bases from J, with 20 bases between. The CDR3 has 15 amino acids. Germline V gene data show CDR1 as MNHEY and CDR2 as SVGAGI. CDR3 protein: CASTPFGGAGYEQYF. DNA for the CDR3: TGTGCCAGCACCCCATTCGGGGGCGCAGGGTACGAGCAGTACTTC.

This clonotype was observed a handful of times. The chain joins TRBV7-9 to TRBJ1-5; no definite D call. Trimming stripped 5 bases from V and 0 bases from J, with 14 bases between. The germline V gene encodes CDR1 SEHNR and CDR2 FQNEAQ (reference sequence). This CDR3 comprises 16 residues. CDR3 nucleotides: TGTGCCAGCAGCGCGGCCTCCCGCGGTAGCAATCAGCCCCAGCATTTT. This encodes CASSAASRGSNQPQHF.

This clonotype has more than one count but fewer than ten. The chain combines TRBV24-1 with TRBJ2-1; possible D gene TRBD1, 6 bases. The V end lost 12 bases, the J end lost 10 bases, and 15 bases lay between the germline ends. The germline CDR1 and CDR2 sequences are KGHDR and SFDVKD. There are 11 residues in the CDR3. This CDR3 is CAVEQGFEQFF. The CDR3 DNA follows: TGTGCCGTCGAACAGGGATTCGAGCAGTTCTTC.

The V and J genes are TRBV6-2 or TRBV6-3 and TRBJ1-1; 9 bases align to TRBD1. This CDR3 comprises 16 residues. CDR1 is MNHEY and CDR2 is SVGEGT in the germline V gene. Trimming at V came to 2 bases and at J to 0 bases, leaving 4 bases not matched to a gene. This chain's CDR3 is CASSYETGGLNTEAFF. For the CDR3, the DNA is TGTGCCAGCAGTTACGAGACAGGGGGTCTGAACACTGAAGCTTTCTTT.

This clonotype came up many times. This CDR3 is CASSLDPLIEAFF. The DNA of the CDR3 is TGTGCCAGCAGCCTGGACCCGCTAATTGAAGCTTTCTTT. This chain uses TRBV7-2 with TRBJ1-1; D remains ambiguous. V shed 5 bases and J shed 7 bases, with 14 bases lying between them. This CDR3 region has 13 residues. CDR1 SGHTA and CDR2 FQGNSA come from the germline V gene.

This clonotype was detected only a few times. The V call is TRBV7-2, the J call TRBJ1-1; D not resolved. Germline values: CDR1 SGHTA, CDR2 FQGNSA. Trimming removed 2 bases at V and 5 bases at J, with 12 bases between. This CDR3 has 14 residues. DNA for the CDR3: TGTGCCAGCAGCTTAACAAGTCTGGGGACTGAAGCTTTCTTT. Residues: CASSLTSLGTEAFF. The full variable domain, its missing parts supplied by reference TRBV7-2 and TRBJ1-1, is GAGVSQSPSNKVTEKGKDVELRCDPISGHTALYWYRQSLGQGLEFLIYFQGNSAPDKSGLPSDRFSAERTGGSVSTLTIQRTQQEDSAVYLCASSLTSLGTEAFFGQGTRLTVV.

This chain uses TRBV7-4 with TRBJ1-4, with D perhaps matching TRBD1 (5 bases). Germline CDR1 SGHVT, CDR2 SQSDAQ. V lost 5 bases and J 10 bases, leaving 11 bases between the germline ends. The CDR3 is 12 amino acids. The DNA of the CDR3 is TGTGCCAGCAGCCGAATGGGGGGAAAACTGTTTTTT. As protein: CASSRMGGKLFF.

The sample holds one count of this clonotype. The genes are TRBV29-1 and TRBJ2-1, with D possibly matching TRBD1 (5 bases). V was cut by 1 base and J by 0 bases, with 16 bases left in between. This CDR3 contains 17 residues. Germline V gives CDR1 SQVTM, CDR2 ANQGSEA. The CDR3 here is CSVEVGQGRFSYNEQFF. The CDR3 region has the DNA TGCAGCGTTGAAGTGGGTCAGGGTCGATTCTCCTACAATGAGCAGTTCTTC.